This TCR beta chain is from a study of blood T cell repertoires in COVID-19 (dated by TCRdb to the early 2020s). A note on the overall study: Collaborator samples came from the United States, Italy and Spain and covered acute and convalescent phases of COVID-19. The prospective study material was composed of cDNA or gDNA derived from T cells, B-cell-depleted T cells, or PBMCs. Deeply sampled blood TCRbeta repertoires from subjects exposed to, actively infected with, or recovered from COVID-19 were included in the dataset. The repertoires were released in a freely available public database meant as a resource for research on the immune response to SARS-CoV-2. Samples were obtained from the ongoing ImmuneRACE study (first 160 participants) and from about 1,300 subjects provided by 6 global collaborators. Nearly every sample came with metadata listing a de-identified subject ID, COVID-19 status, age in years and sex. HLA class I and class II types, where available, came from metadata supplied by the sample provider rather than from assay-based typing. Summary of the overall study and its limitations: Clinical and demographic metadata were provided uncurated, with the amount varying by source and participant.

Participants in the prospective study were aged about 18 to 95 years, lived in about two dozen United States geographic areas, and enrolled through a virtual design. In the prospective study, cohorts were assigned on the basis of participant-reported clinical history obtained from a screening survey and a study questionnaire. Exposed participants were defined as having been in contact with someone with a PCR-confirmed or clinician-diagnosed COVID-19 case within 2 weeks of study entry. In the prospective study, mobile phlebotomists collected whole blood, serum and a nasopharyngeal or oropharyngeal swab from each participant. Over an approximately 2-month period, participants in the prospective study had the option of providing additional blood draws and questionnaires. Before DNA extraction, blood samples from the prospective study were shipped at room temperature or frozen. The immunoSEQ Assay, a bias-controlled multiplex PCR, was used to amplify TCRbeta CDR3 regions from genomic DNA. Processing in the source paper ran as follows. Nucleated cell counts per sample were estimated from amplification of reference gene primers within the assay. To quantify the absolute abundance of each unique TCRbeta CDR3 rearrangement, sequence reads were collapsed and filtered. For each sample, productive Simpson clonality was calculated by taking the square root of Simpson's diversity index across productive rearrangements. TCRdb stores this immuneACCESS table with in-frame sequences only. Part of the clones is absent; in the studies checked, under half of the shortfall reflects unresolved V genes, and no reason is known for the rest. For V, J and clone size, that table is used; D and trimming come from the DNA. Here the sample has roughly 140,000 clones; approximately 80% occur a single time. Approximately 1.6% of the sample rests with the top ten.

Its CDR3 holds 14 amino acids, cysteine through phenylalanine. The read is trimmed to its CDR3 DNA, 42 bases read in frame from base 1. Based on the germline V gene, the CDR1 and CDR2 sequences are MNHEY and SVGAGI. Trimming at the junction amounts to 6 bases on V and 2 bases on J, and the germline ends lie 11 bases apart. For this clone: No cognate antigen has been identified for it. Base-call qualities are not available, and no considerably larger clone is one nucleotide away.

Recombination linked TRBV6-5 to TRBJ1-3, with the D gene not clear enough to name. The sequence derives from a woman aged 18-29 years who had been exposed to COVID-19. The sequencing input was PBMCs or T cells enriched from blood (not recorded which). The CDR3 protein sequence reads: CASRVNPAGNTIYF. The DNA reads as follows: TGTGCCAGCAGGGTGAATCCAGCTGGAAACACCATATATTTT.